This T cell receptor (beta chain) was profiled in a study of human T cells and chemical hapten exposure. In the authors' workflow: With a range of roughly 23,224 to 690,600, the median per sample was around 97,000 TCRs. TCRdb independently ran MiXCR on the RACE reads; one entry per CDR3 protein. The V and J calls were determined by TCRdb, not by the authors. The sample contains approximately 82,000 distinct CDR3 sequences, about 10% of which appear only once. The CDR3 contains 13 residues. V lost 4 bases and J lost 2, with 9 bases in between. Per germline, CDR1 SGHNT and CDR2 YYREEE (reference sequence). Overall study results and limits: Expanded TCRs made up significantly more big CDR3 similarity clusters than controls did.

Time point noted: patch test 1, 2 weeks after DPC sensitization. Treatment defined: therapeutic diphenylcyclopropenone sensitization with weekly scalp DPC. Ahead of applying each patch test, blood was sampled. The authors extracted total RNA from unfractionated whole blood. This clonotype was observed at least ten times. Its specificity is not known. Material: whole blood, obtained in connection with sensitization to the hapten diphenylcyclopropenone (DPC). This sequence was found in a woman in her fifties or sixties with alopecia areata. Some clones in this sample may be carry-over from other donors' samples. V is TRBV5-4 and J is TRBJ1-2, with unresolved D. CDR3 loop: CASSVNPNYGYTF. CDR3 sequence (DNA): TGTGCCAGCAGCGTGAACCCAAACTATGGCTACACCTTC.